The T cell receptor (beta chain) under discussion was sequenced for a study of a mutant IDH1 vaccine in newly diagnosed glioma. Study as a whole: Vaccines were begun 4-6 weeks after radiotherapy alone, or with temozolomide cycles. Of the patients given treatment, roughly 60% were male and approximately 38% were female, and a mean age of approximately 37 years was recorded.

Time point defined: week 11, during vaccination. Each dose of the vaccine consisted of 300 ug of mutant IDH1 20-mer peptide, with topical imiquimod. Details on this clone: The antigen is not known.

The repertoire was sequenced with immunoSEQ multiplex PCR; TCRdb's copy has only in-frame clones and lacks some. This sample has around 60,000 clones, with approximately 91% found just once. The source is a man aged 40-55 years with glioma. Sequencing was performed on PBMCs, taken from a glioma patient whose treatment included an IDH1 peptide vaccine.

The CDR3 nucleotides read TGCAGCGGCGAGGGGCTATTTAGCACAGATACGCAGTATTTT. It encodes CSGEGLFSTDTQYF. The chain employs TRBV29-1 and TRBJ2-3; D tentatively fits TRBD1 or TRBD2 (5 bases each). The CDR3 is 14 amino acids. Germline CDR1 reads SQVTM; CDR2 reads ANQGSEA. Deletions cut 7 bases from V and 0 bases from J, with 14 bases between.